These 5 T cell receptor beta chains originate from one sample sequenced in a study of blood T cell repertoires in COVID-19. Clones were sequenced by immunoSEQ multiplex PCR, and TCRdb holds only the in-frame ones, with some missing. The sample carries roughly 570,000 clones, around 90% recorded once. The sample comprised peripheral blood. The source is a woman between 50 and 59 years old with COVID-19, enrolled during active disease.

The chain couples TRBV2 to TRBJ1-2; 7 bases are a match to TRBD1. The length of the CDR3 is 12 residues. V shed 11 bases, J shed 10 bases, and the junction held 13 bases outside the gene matches. The germline CDR1 and CDR2 sequences are SNHLY and FYNNEI. CDR3 in DNA: TGTGCCGGAAGACAGGGAGTTACGGACTACACCTTC. Its protein is CAGRQGVTDYTF.

The chain combines TRBV5-4 with TRBJ2-7, with TRBD1 matching 9 bases. The CDR3 length is 16 residues. After removal of 3 bases from V and 2 bases from J, the junction contained 9 bases not matched to a gene. Germline V gene sequence: CDR1 SGHNT, CDR2 YYREEE (reference sequence). Written as DNA, the CDR3 is TGTGCCAGCAGCTCGCTACAGGGGGCACGGCCCTACGAGCAGTACTTC. This sequence encodes CASSSLQGARPYEQYF.

V gene TRBV9 combines with J gene TRBJ2-7; 12 positions match TRBD2. V was pared by 2 bases and J by 2 bases, with 8 bases of the junction left unmatched. Germline V CDR1 and CDR2: SGDLS, YYNGEE. This CDR3 region has 17 residues. The CDR3 protein is CASSVTSGGPPTYEQYF. Here the CDR3 DNA reads TGTGCCAGCAGCGTGACTAGCGGGGGCCCTCCCACCTACGAGCAGTACTTC. Looking up the rest from reference TRBV9 and TRBJ2-7 gives the full variable domain: DSGVTQTPKHLITATGQRVTLRCSPRSGDLSVYWYQQSLDQGLQFLIQYYNGEERAKGNILERFSAQQFPDLHSELNLSSLELGDSALYFCASSVTSGGPPTYEQYFGPGTRLTVT.

The CDR3 DNA reads TGTGCCAGCAGTTACACCTGGACAGTTAATCAGCCCCAGCATTTT. Protein: CASSYTWTVNQPQHF. The V call is TRBV6-2 or TRBV6-3, the J call TRBJ1-5; D might be TRBD1 (6 bases). The germline V gene has CDR1 MNHEY and CDR2 SVGEGT. CDR3 length equals 15 residues. The V gene lost 2 bases and the J gene lost 4 bases, with 12 bases spanning the gap.

The J gene is TRBJ2-1, the V gene TRBV5-1, with TRBD1 matching 7 bases. The V segment lost 4 bases and the J segment 4 bases; nucleotides outside the gene matches: 8. The CDR3 is 15 residues long. Germline V lookup: CDR1 SGHRS, CDR2 YFSETQ. The CDR3 nucleotides read TGCGCCAGCAGCCCAGAGGGACAGAATTACAATGAGCAGTTCTTC. This sequence encodes CASSPEGQNYNEQFF.